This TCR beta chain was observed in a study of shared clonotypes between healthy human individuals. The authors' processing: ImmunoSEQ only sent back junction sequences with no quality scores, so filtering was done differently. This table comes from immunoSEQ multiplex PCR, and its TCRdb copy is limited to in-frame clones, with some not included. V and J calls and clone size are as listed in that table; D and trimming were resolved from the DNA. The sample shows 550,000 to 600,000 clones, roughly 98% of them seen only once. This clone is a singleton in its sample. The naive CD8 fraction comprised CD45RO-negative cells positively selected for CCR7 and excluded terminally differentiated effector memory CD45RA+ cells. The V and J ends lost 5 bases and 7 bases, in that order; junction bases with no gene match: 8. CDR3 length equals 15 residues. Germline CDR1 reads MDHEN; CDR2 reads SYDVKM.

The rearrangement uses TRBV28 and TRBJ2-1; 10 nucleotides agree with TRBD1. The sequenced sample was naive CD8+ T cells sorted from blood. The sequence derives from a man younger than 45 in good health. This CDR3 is CASSEGQGNVNEQFF. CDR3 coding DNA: TGTGCCAGCAGTGAGGGACAGGGGAATGTAAATGAGCAGTTCTTC. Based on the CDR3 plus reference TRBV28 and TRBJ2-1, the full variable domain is DVKVTQSSRYLVKRTGEKVFLECVQDMDHENMFWYRQDPGLGLRLIYFSYDVKMKEKGDIPEGYSVSREKKERFSLILESASTNQTSMYLCASSEGQGNVNEQFFGPGTRLTVL.